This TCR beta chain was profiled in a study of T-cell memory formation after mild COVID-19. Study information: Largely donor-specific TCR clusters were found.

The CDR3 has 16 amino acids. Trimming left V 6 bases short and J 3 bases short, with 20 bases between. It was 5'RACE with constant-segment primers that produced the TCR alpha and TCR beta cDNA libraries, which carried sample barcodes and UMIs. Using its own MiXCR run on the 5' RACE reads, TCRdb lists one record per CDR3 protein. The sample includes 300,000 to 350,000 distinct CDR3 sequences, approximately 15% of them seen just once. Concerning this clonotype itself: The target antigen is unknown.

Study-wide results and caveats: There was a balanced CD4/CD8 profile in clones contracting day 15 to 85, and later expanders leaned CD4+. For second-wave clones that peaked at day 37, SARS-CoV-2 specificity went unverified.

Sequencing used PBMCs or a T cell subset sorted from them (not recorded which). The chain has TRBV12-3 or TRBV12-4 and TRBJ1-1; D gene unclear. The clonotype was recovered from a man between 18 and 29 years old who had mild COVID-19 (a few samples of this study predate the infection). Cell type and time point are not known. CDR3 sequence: CASSRGLGRLDTEAFF. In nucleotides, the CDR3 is TGTGCCAGCAGCCGAGGCCTGGGAAGGTTGGACACTGAAGCTTTCTTT.